The TCR beta chain described here comes from a study of CD8+CD57+ T cells in acquired aplastic anemia. This clonotype was observed a few times. The study profiled TCR beta VDJ and CDR3 using genomic DNA as template. MiXCR was run by TCRdb on the reads, yielding one entry per CDR3 protein. The sample consists of approximately 120,000 distinct CDR3 sequences, 30% to 45% of them appearing once. Trimming took off 5 bases at V and 4 bases at J, with 17 bases between the two ends. The V gene's germline CDR1 is ENHRY and CDR2 SYGVKD. The CDR3 sequence is 15 residues long. Flow cytometry had shown expanded CD8+CD57+ cells in the patients chosen for sequencing.

The chain employs TRBV10-3 and TRBJ2-5; D remains ambiguous. Sequencing was carried out using sorted CD4+, CD8+, or CD8+CD57+ T cells (not recorded which) from PBMCs. The clonotype originates from a human donor with aplastic anemia. CDR3 coding DNA: TGTGCCATCAGTTACTCCGATCGGTTTGGAGAGACCCAGTACTTC. As protein: CAISYSDRFGETQYF.